This TCR beta chain was captured by sequencing in a study of CD8 T cells in Susac syndrome. TCR beta from blood CD8+ and CD4+ T cells was sequenced. The control participants were healthy donors, and these controls were matched with respect to both age and sex. Study results and limitations: It was acknowledged in the study that its TCR sequencing and HLA analysis involved a relatively small number of individuals.

Points on this clonotype: Its antigen is unknown.

RNA amounts of about 0.45 to 1 ug underwent reverse transcription with random hexamers. TCRdb re-analysed the immunoSEQ multiplex PCR reads in MiXCR, keeping a single row per CDR3 protein. The sample lists about 120,000 distinct CDR3 sequences, approximately 94% occurring once. The TCR originated in a human donor in good health. Sequencing was performed on CD4+ T cells from PBMCs.

The CDR3 bases are TGCGCCAGCAGCTCCACAGGGGAAGATACGCAGTATTTT. Translation: CASSSTGEDTQYF. J is TRBJ2-3 and V is TRBV5-1; TRBD1 matches 7 bases. Looked up from germline, CDR1 is SGHRS and CDR2 is YFSETQ. V dropped 3 bases and J dropped 5; count of bases not matched to a gene: 3. The CDR3 sequence is 13 residues long.